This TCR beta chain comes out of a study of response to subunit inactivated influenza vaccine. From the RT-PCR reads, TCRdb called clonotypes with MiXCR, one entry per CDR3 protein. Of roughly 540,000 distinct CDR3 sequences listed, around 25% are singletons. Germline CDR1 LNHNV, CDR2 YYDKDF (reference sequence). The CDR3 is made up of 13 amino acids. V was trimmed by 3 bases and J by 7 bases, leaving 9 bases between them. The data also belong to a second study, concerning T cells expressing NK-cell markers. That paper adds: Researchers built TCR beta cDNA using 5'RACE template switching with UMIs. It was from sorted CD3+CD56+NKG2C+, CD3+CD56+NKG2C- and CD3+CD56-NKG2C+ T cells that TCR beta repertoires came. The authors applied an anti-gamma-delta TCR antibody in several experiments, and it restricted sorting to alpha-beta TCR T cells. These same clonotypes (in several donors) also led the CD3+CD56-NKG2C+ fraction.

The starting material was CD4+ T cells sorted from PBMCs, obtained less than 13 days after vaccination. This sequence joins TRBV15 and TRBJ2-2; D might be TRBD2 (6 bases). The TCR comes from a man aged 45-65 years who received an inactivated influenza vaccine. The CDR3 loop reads CATSRGGDGELFF. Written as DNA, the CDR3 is TGTGCCACCAGCAGGGGAGGAGACGGGGAGCTGTTTTTT.